This T cell receptor beta chain was found in a study of shared clonotypes between healthy human individuals. Study-wide context: Per donor, three plates held CD4 naive cells, three held CD4 memory, two held CD8 naive and one held CD8 memory. Study conclusions and caveats: Specimens sampled were limited to blood, with tissue repertoires likely differing. Between several donors, naive CD4 clonotypes were shared at a level of roughly 5.5%.

Turning to this clone: The antigen remains undetermined.

Naive CD8 cells, CD45RO-negative and positively selected for CCR7, excluded terminally differentiated effector memory CD45RA+ cells. This CDR3 is 14 amino acids long. The germline gives CDR1 MNHEY, CDR2 SMNVEV (reference sequence). Losses at the gene ends were 7 bases for V and 3 bases for J; bases not matched to a gene: 4. In the original processing: Junction-only sequences produced by ImmunoSEQ had no quality scores, so filtering differed. The repertoire was sequenced with immunoSEQ multiplex PCR; TCRdb's copy has only in-frame clones and lacks some. V, J and clone size are taken as reported in that table, and D and trimming were inferred from the DNA itself. The sample contains about 1,800,000 clones, about 94% of which appear only once.

The chain links TRBV27 to TRBJ2-7; 12 bases are shared with TRBD2. Sequenced: naive CD8+ T cells sorted from blood. This TCR was recovered from a man aged 18 to 30 in good health. CDR3 in amino acids: CASKMTSGGYEQYF. The CDR3 region has the DNA TGTGCCAGCAAGATGACTAGCGGGGGCTACGAGCAGTACTTC.